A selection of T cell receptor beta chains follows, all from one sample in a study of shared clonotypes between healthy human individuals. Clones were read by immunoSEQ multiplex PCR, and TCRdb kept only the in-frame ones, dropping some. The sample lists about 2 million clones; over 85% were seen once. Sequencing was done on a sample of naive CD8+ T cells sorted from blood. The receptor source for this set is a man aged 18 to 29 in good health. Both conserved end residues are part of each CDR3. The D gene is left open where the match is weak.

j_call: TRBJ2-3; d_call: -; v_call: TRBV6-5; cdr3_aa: CASSYGRSTDTQYF
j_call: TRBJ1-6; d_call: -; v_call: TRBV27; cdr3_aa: CASSYSVPQSSYNSPLHF
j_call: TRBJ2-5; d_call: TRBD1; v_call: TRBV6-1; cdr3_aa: CASRRAGGEETQYF
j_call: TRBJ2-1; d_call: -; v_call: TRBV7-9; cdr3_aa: CASSLGDTEQFF
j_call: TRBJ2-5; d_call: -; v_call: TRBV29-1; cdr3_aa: CSVEDHTGEPQYF
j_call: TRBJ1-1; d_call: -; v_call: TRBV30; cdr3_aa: CAWSVDGYTEAFF
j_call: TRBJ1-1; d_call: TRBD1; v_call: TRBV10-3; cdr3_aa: CAISESGQGISLEAFF
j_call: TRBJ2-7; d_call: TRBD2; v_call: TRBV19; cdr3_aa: CASSTGTSGSYEQYF
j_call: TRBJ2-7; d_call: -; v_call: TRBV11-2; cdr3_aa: CASSFGSSYEQYF
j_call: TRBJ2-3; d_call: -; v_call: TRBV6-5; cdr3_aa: CASSYGTTGTDTQYF
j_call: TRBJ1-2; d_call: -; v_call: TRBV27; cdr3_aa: CASTPFDTGPSNYGYTF
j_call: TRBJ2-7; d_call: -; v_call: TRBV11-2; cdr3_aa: CASSLMSWEQYF
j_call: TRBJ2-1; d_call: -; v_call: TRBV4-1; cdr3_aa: CASSQGVLYNEQFF
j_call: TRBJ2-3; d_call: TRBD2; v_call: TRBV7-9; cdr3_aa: CASSLITGGPSDTQYF
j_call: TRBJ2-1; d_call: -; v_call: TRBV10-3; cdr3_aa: CATLDSGNEQFF
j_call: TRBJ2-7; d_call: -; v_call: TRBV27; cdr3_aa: CASSPTGYEQYF
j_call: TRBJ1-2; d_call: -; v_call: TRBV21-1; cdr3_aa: CAIRQGAGYGYTF
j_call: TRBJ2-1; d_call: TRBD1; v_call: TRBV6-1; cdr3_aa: CASSGETQGARSSYNEQFF
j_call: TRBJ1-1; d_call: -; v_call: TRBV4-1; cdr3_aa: CASSQGVTEAFF
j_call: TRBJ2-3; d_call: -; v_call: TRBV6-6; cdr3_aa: CASSEGLHTDTQYF
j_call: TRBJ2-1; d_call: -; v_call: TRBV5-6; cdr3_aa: CASSLLYNEQFF
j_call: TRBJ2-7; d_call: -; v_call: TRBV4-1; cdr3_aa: CASSLSGGAPSYEQYF
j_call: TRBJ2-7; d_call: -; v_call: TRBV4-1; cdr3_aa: CASSQVGRNHEQYF
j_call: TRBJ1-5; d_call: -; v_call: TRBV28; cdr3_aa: CASNQRGSGENQPQHF
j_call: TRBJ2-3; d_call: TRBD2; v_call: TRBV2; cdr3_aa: CASTGGSTDTQYF
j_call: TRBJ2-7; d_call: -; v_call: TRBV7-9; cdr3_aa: CASSTSSASSYEQYF
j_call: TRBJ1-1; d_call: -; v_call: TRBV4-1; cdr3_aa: CASSHQGDTEAFF
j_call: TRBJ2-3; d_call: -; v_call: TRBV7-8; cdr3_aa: CASSTASASTDTQYF
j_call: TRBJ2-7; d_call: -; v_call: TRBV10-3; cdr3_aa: CAANAGEVHEQYF
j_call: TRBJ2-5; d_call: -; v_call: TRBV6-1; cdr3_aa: CATRTQNQETQYF
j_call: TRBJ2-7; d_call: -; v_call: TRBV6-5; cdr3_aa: CASSYTGGVYEQYF
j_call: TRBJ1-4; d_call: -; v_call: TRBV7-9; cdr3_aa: CASSPTATNEKLFF
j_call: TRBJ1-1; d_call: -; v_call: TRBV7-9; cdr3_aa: CAIHKPVTNTEAFF
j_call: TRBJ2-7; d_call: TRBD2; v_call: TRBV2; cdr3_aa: CASSFGLADSYEQYF
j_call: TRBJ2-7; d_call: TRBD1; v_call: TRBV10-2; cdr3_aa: CASGPTGYSYEQYF
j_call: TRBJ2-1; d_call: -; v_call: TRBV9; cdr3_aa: CASGGLANRDEQFF
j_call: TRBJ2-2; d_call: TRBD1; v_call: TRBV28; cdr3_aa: CASQDGTAYTGELFF
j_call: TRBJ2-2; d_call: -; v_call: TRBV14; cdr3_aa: CASSLWFGELFF
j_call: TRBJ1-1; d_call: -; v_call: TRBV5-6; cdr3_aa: CASSFGVANTEAFF
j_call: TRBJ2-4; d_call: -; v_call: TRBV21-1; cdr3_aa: CASSPLGGQGKNIQYF
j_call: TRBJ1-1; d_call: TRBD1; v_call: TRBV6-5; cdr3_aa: CASNPTGLGTEAFF
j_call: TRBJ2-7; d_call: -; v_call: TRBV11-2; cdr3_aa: CASTPRDSSPYEQYF
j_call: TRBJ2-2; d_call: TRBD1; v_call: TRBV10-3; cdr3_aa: CAISGTGVTGELFF
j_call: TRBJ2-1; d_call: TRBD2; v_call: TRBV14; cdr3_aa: CASSRTSGVYNEQFF
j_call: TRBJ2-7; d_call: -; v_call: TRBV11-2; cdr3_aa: CASSLVSQHREQYF
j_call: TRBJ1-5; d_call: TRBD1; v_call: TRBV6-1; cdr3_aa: CASRESQFTRDRQHF
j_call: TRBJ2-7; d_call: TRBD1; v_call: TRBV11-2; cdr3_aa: CASSSGTGGYEQYF
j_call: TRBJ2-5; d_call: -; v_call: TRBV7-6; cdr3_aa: CASSQAWDQETQYF
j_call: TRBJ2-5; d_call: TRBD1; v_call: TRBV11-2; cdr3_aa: CASSLVGQGWETQYF
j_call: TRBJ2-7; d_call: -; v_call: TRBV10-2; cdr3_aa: CASRGTDSYEQYF
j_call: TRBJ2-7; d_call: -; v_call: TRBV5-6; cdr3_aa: CASSSSWDEQYF
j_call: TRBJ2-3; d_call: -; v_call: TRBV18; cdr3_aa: CASSAGDSTDTQYF
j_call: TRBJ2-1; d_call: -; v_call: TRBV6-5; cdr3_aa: CASSLLSSYNEQFF
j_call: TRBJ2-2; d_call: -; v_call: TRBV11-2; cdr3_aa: CASTTIRDTGELFF
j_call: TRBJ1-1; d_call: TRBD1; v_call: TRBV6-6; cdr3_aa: CASSGRDRGLHREAFF
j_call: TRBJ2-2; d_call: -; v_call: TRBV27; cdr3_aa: CASSSDPNTGELFF
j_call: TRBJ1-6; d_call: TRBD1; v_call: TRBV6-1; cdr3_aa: CASSERDRVTPLSSYNSPLHF
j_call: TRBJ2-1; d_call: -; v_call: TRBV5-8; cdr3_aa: CASSTWGSQNEQFF
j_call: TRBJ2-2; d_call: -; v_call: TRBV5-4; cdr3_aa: CASSLAVAANTGELFF
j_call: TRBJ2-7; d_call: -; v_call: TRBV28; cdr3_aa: CAGGARSSYEQYF